This entry is about one T cell receptor beta chain. The antigen remains undetermined. Sequencing used immunoSEQ multiplex PCR; TCRdb keeps in-frame clones, though not all of them. The sample holds fewer than 200,000 clones, approximately 84% seen once. The CDR3 has 16 amino acids. Germline V gene lookup returns CDR1 SGDLS and CDR2 YYNGEE. The V segment lost 0 bases and the J segment 3 bases; nucleotides outside the gene matches: 5. While the first cohort had around 700 subjects, the donors belonged to the separate validation cohort of roughly 120 subjects. The sample comes from a study of cytomegalovirus exposure and HLA in healthy donors. At the level of the study: A subsequent analysis reported that the 120 or so validation repertoires were produced on the same platform that had also been used for the 666 first-cohort repertoires.

Points from the study as a whole: A later analysis found first-cohort TCR clusters tended to co-occur in the approximately 110 validation repertoires. Among the CMV-associated chains, a few were confirmed in vitro as specific for CMV antigens.

The specimen was PBMCs. This clonotype was obtained from a woman under 30 in good health and CMV-seropositive. This rearrangement joins TRBV9 to TRBJ2-3; 9 nucleotides align to TRBD2. In DNA, the CDR3 is TGTGCCAGCAGCGTAGGGCGCGGGGGGGATACAGATACGCAGTATTTT. As protein: CASSVGRGGDTDTQYF.